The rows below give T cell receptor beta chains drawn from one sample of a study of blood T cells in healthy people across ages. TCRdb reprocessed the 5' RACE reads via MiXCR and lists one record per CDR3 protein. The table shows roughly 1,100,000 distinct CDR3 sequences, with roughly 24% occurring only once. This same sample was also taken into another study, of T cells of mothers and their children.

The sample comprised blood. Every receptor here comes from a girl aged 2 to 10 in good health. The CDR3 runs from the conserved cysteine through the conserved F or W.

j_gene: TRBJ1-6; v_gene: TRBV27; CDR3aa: CASSLLSSYNSPLHF
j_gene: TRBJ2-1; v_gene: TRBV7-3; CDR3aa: CASSSGTSYNEQFF
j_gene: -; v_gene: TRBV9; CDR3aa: CASSAREGLEQYF
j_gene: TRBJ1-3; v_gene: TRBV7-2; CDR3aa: CASSQGGVISGNTIYF
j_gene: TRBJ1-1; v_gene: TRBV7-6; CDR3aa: CASSPPGVWEAFF
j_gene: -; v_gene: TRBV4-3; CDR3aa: CASSLSGTSFLEQFF
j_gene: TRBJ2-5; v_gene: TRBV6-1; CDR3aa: CASSEEPSGTTQYF
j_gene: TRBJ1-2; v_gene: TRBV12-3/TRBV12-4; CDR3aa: CASSLLDREKGYTF
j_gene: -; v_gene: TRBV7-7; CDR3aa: CASSASLAGERNEQFF
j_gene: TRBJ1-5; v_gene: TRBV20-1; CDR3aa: CSARSTPIGTPVPGNQPQHF
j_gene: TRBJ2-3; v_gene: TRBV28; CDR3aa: CASSADRRSTDTQYF
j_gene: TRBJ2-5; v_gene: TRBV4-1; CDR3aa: CASSQGEMETQYF
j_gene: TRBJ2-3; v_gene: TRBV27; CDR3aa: CASSPAPLEDTQYF
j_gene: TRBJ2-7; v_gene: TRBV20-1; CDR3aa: CSAVSALVGGYEQYF
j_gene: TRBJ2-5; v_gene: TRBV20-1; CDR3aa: CSARPGTETQYF
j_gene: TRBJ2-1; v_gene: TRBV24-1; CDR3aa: CATSDAGGLWNEQFF
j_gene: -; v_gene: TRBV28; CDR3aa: CASTDTTTVYEQYF
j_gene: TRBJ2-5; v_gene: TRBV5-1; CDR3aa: CASSFLRQASVETQYF
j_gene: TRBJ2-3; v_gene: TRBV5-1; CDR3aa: CASSLVLQRGTDTQYF
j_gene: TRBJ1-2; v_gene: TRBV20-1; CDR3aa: CSAGETNDRFYGYTF
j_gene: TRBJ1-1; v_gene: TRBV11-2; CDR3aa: CASSLVWGEAFF
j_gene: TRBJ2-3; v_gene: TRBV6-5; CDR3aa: CASSLKRLTGGADTQYF
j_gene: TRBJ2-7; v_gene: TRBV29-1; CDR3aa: CSVFQTGYEQYF
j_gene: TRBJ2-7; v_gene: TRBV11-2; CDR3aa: CASSFYDTGRTYEQYF
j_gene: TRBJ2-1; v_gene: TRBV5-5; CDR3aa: CASSFSYLAVNNEQFF
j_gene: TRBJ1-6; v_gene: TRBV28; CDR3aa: CASSLYPNGYISPLHF
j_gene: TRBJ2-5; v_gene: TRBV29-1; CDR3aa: CSVEIEGLGETQYF
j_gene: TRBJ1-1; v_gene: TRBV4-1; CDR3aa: CASSQEPGQNTEAFF
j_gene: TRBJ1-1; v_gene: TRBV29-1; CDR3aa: CSVLELVTEAFF
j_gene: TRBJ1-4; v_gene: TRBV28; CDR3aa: CASRKKKNEKLFF
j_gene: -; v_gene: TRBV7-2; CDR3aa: CASSSTDLAYEQYF
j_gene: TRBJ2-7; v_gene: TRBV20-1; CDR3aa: CSAPRSGFSYEQYF
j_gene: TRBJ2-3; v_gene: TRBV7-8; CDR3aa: CASSAGTSGDTQYF
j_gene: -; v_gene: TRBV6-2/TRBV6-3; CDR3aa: CASSPIEADGQFF
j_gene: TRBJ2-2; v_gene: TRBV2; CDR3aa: CASSAPGQATGELFF
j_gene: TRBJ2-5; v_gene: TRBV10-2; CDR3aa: CASMAGKGDQETQYF
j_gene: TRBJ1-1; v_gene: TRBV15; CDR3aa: CATSRDRATGVGEAFF
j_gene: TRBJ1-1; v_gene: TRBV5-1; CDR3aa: CASSLVGTLPRNTEAFF
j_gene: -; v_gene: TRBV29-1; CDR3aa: CSETGASGRDLNEQFF
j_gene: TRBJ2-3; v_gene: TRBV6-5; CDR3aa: CASSQRDVWYF
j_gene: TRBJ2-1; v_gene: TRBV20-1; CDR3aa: CSASYGNEQFF
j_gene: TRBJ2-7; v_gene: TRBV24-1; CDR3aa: CATSDSRNYEQYF